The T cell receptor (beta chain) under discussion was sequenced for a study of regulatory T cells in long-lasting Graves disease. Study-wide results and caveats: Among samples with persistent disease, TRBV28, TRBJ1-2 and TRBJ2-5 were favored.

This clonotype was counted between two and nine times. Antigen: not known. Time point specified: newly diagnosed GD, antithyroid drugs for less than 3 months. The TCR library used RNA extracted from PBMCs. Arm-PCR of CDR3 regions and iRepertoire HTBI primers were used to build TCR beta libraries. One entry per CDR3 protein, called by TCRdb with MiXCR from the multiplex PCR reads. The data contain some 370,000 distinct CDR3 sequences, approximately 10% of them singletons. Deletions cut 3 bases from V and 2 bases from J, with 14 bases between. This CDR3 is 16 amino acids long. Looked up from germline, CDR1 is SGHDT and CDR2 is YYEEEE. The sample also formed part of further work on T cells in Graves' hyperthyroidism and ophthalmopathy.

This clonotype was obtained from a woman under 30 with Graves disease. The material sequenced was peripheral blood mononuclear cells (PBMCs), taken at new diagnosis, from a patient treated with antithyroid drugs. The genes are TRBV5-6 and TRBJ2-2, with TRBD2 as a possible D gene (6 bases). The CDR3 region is CASSSLTGSNTGELFF. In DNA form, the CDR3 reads TGTGCCAGCAGCTCTCTCACCGGGAGTAACACCGGGGAGCTGTTTTTT.